This T cell receptor beta chain appears in the sequencing data of a study of post-analysis software for immune sequencing data (dated by TCRdb to between 2015 and 2017). With regard to the full study: Relapsing-remitting, secondary progressive and progressive-relapsing multiple sclerosis were recorded as disease courses, and subtype annotation was lacking for some patients. The multiple sclerosis patient repertoires were compared with around ten previously published healthy control repertoires from donors aged about 6 to 28 years. A subset of samples was prepared in parallel using single-end sample barcoding, then pooled and co-amplified after Illumina adapter ligation. Findings and caveats that apply to the study as a whole: Compared with controls, multiple sclerosis patients had significantly lower normalized Chao1 diversity, a finding suggesting substantial peripheral T-cell clonal expansion. Four to six TRBV segments, including TRBV5-6, TRBV5-1 and TRBV20-1, were significantly more frequent in patients than controls. Direct clustering with F measure showed strong co-clustering of samples prepared in the same batch, prompting a batch-effect correction. The multiple sclerosis patient group was slightly younger than the control group.

To prepare the library, PCR was applied. Sequencing was carried out with an Illumina HiSeq 2500. To reduce PCR and sequencing biases, unique molecular identifiers were incorporated into the TCR beta cDNA libraries. Per 1 to 10 million input T cells, 500,000 or so cDNA molecules were obtained, such that each molecule approximated one T cell. Patient libraries were prepared and sequenced with the same protocol used for the earlier healthy control dataset. Within a given batch, samples were prepared together, multiplexed and sequenced on the same HiSeq lane. Per the authors' processing: MIGEC handled the raw barcoded reads, throwing out single-read molecular identifier groups before consensus assembly and CDR3 extraction. Clonotype tables were post-analysed with VDJtools, and diversity was normalized by down-sampling all datasets to the smallest sample size. To correct batch-related cross-sample contamination, repertoire overlap clustering matched CDR3 amino acid sequences but not nucleotide sequences. TCRdb passed the public sequencing reads through fastp at Q25 and MiXCR, retaining productive beta sequences. Identical CDR3 protein sequences are pooled into one entry, listed with their most common genes and DNA. These V and J calls rely on TCRdb rather than the paper's analysis. Present in this sample are some 260,000 distinct CDR3 sequences, 30% to 45% of which were seen just once. The ten largest make up around 4.8% of the sample.

To demonstrate the VDJtools post-analysis software, the study profiled TCR beta repertoires from the peripheral blood of 10 to 15 young patients with multiple sclerosis. The patients with multiple sclerosis were children and adolescents between about 6 and 17 years of age. On this clonotype itself: Its antigen is currently not known. Per-base quality was not reported, and no clone a single base away is much larger than it.

The CDR3 has 17 amino acids, counting the end cysteine and phenylalanine. Kept here is only the CDR3 DNA, which spans 51 bases and is read in frame from base 1. V drops 3 bases and J drops 1 base, leaving 20 bases in between. The germline V gene (reference sequence) sets CDR1 to GTSNPN and CDR2 to SVGIG. The chain joins TRBV30 to TRBJ2-3, with TRBD2 perhaps the D gene, on 5 matching bases. This sequence was found in a girl between 10 and 17 years old with multiple sclerosis. The sequenced sample consisted of blood. The nucleotides read TGTGCCTGGAGCGCTAGCCTCCGAAAAGAGGGCACAGATACGCAGTATTTT. This yields the protein CAWSASLRKEGTDTQYF.